The 17 T cell receptor beta chains given below trace back to one sample, sequenced in a study of blood T cell repertoires in COVID-19. Measured with immunoSEQ multiplex PCR; TCRdb has only the in-frame clones, and not every one. The profile shows 90,000 to 120,000 clones, 80% to 90% of them singletons. Sequencing was done on a sample of peripheral blood. These receptors were obtained from a man aged 45-65 years with acute or convalescent COVID-19.

The gene calls are TRBV5-1 and TRBJ2-3; 11 nucleotides agree with TRBD1. The CDR3 spans 16 residues. Per germline, CDR1 SGHRS and CDR2 YFSETQ. J was trimmed by 4 bases and V by 4 bases; bases with no gene match: 8. CDR3 amino acids: CASSTGTGGFADTQYF. The CDR3 DNA reads as TGCGCCAGCAGCACCGGGACAGGGGGATTCGCAGATACGCAGTATTTT.

V is TRBV5-4 and J is TRBJ2-3; possible D gene TRBD2, 6 bases. CDR3 length: 13 amino acids. The V and J ends lost 4 bases and 8 bases respectively, with 14 bases between them. Germline V gene sequence: CDR1 SGHNT, CDR2 YYREEE (reference sequence). CDR3 in DNA: TGTGCCAGCAGCAGGGAGACCGGGGGTACGCAGTATTTT. Protein: CASSRETGGTQYF.

The rearrangement uses TRBV24-1 and TRBJ2-1, with TRBD2 identical over 13 bases. This CDR3 has 20 amino acids. The germline gives CDR1 KGHDR, CDR2 SFDVKD. The V gene end was trimmed by 4 bases and the J gene end by 0 bases; junction bases not matched to a gene: 11. CDR3 DNA sequence: TGTGCCACCAGTGACCGGACTAGCGGGAGTTATCAGAGCTCCTACAATGAGCAGTTCTTC. Translating gives CATSDRTSGSYQSSYNEQFF.

The chain links TRBV11-2 to TRBJ2-1; TRBD2 agrees at 11 bases. Unmatched junction bases numbered 1, after V lost 5 bases and J lost 1 base. The CDR3 loop spans 15 amino acids. Per germline, CDR1 SGHAT and CDR2 FQNNGV. The CDR3 nucleotides read TGTGCCAGCAGCGCTAGCGGGAGGTCCTACAATGAGCAGTTCTTC. This translates into CASSASGRSYNEQFF.

The genes are TRBV30 and TRBJ2-1; TRBD2 aligns across 15 bases. The germline V gene encodes CDR1 GTSNPN and CDR2 SVGIG (reference sequence). The length of the CDR3 is 17 residues. The ends lost 3 bases at V and 4 bases at J; junction bases unmatched: 7. Written as DNA, the CDR3 is TGTGCCTGGAGGGGACTAGCGGGAGGACGCCGGTACAATGAGCAGTTCTTC. Amino acids: CAWRGLAGGRRYNEQFF.

The V call is TRBV9, the J call TRBJ2-7; 11 nucleotides match TRBD2. This CDR3 is 15 amino acids long. Per the germline V gene, CDR1 is SGDLS and CDR2 is YYNGEE. The J segment lost 0 bases and the V segment lost 2 bases, leaving 1 base of the junction unmatched. The CDR3, as DNA: TGTGCCAGCAGCGTGGGACTAGCGGACTCCTACGAGCAGTACTTC. This codes for CASSVGLADSYEQYF. Full variable domain (outside the CDR3, taken from reference TRBV9 and TRBJ2-7): DSGVTQTPKHLITATGQRVTLRCSPRSGDLSVYWYQQSLDQGLQFLIQYYNGEERAKGNILERFSAQQFPDLHSELNLSSLELGDSALYFCASSVGLADSYEQYFGPGTRLTVT.

The chain couples TRBV3-1 (or the pseudogene TRBV3-2) to TRBJ1-1, with 7 bases that match TRBD1. The germline V gene encodes CDR1 LGHDT and CDR2 YNNKEL (reference sequence). This CDR3 is 14 amino acids long. Trimming at V came to 1 base and at J to 8 bases, leaving 7 bases not matched to a gene. The chain's CDR3 is CASSQVEQGTEAFF. CDR3 DNA sequence: TGTGCCAGCAGCCAAGTTGAACAGGGGACGGAAGCTTTCTTT.

The CDR3 reads CASRGDTEAFF. In DNA form, the CDR3 reads TGTGCCAGTAGAGGGGATACTGAAGCTTTCTTT. This chain links TRBV19 with TRBJ1-1; perhaps TRBD1 as D (5 bases). Germline CDR1 and CDR2: LNHDA and SQIVND (reference sequence). V gave up 6 bases and J gave up 5 bases, with 7 bases separating them. There are 11 residues in the CDR3.

The CDR3 sequence: CASSQSHRDRGLNQPQHF. In DNA form, the CDR3 reads TGCGCCAGCAGCCAAAGCCACAGGGACAGGGGGCTGAATCAGCCCCAGCATTTT. The chain joins TRBV4-1 to TRBJ1-5; 12 bases map to TRBD1. The germline gives CDR1 MGHRA, CDR2 YSYEKL. The CDR3 has 18 residues. Germline trimming cut 2 bases from V and 4 bases from J; bases unmatched to any gene: 9.

The chain employs TRBV21-1 and TRBJ2-1; whether TRBD2, the table's D call, matches the DNA was not checked. TRBV21-1 is labeled a pseudogene. CDR3 size: 18 residues. The CDR3 here is CASSWGCGREGAKNEQFF. The CDR3 coding sequence is TGTGCCAGCAGCTGGGGTTGCGGGCGGGAGGGTGCTAAGAATGAGCAGTTCTTC.

The chain joins TRBV6-5 to TRBJ2-1; TRBD2 agrees at 8 bases. Germline trimming cut 7 bases from V and 1 base from J; bases unmatched to any gene: 3. This CDR3 spans 14 amino acids. Germline V lookup: CDR1 MNHEY, CDR2 SVGAGI. The DNA for the CDR3 is TGTGCCAGCAAAGCGGGGGAATCCTACAATGAGCAGTTCTTC. Residues: CASKAGESYNEQFF.

The chain recombines TRBV6-1 with TRBJ1-5; 12 bases fit TRBD1. V shed 2 bases and J 2 bases; nucleotides not matched to a gene: 10. The CDR3 consists of 19 residues. Germline CDR1 and CDR2: MNHNS and SASEGT. The CDR3 reads CASSETGTGGRIGNQPQHF. Here the CDR3 DNA reads TGTGCCAGCAGTGAAACCGGGACAGGGGGCCGTATTGGCAATCAGCCCCAGCATTTT.

The V gene is TRBV12-3 or TRBV12-4, the J gene TRBJ2-2; 7 positions match TRBD1. Trimming took 5 bases from V and 4 from J; bases not matched to a gene: 1. The CDR3 extends over 13 amino acids. The CDR3 protein is CASSRDSTGELFF. For the CDR3, the DNA is TGTGCCAGCAGTCGGGACAGCACCGGGGAGCTGTTTTTT.

The V gene is TRBV29-1, the J gene TRBJ1-2, with D possibly matching TRBD1 (5 bases). CDR1 is SQVTM, CDR2 ANQGSEA, per germline. With 3 bases removed from V and 7 bases from J, the gap between germline ends came to 18 bases. The CDR3 has 14 amino acids. CDR3 in amino acids: CSVDGQGANFGYTF. The CDR3 region has the DNA TGCAGCGTTGATGGGCAGGGTGCTAATTTTGGCTACACCTTC.

The chain has TRBV9 and TRBJ2-6; D is unresolved. CDR3 length equals 14 residues. V lost 3 bases to trimming and J lost 2 bases, with 6 bases between them. The germline gives CDR1 SGDLS, CDR2 YYNGEE. The CDR3 protein is CASSGRAGANVLTF. The CDR3 DNA reads as TGTGCCAGCAGCGGTCGAGCTGGGGCCAACGTCCTGACTTTC.

The gene calls are TRBV12-5 and TRBJ2-7; 12 positions match TRBD2. This CDR3 contains 14 residues. Trimming cost V 6 bases and J 2 bases; bases outside gene matches: 2. Germline V CDR1 and CDR2: LGHNT, FRNRAP. As DNA, the CDR3 is TGTGCTAGTGGCCTAGCGGGAGGGACCTACGAGCAGTACTTC. This translates into CASGLAGGTYEQYF.

This rearrangement joins TRBV5-1 to TRBJ1-1; TRBD1 matches at 7 bases. Germline V gives CDR1 SGHRS, CDR2 YFSETQ. This CDR3 has 14 residues. Unmatched junction bases numbered 0, after V lost 1 base and J lost 0 bases. CDR3 DNA: TGCGCCAGCAGCTTGACAGGGGTGAACACTGAAGCTTTCTTT. This gives the protein CASSLTGVNTEAFF.